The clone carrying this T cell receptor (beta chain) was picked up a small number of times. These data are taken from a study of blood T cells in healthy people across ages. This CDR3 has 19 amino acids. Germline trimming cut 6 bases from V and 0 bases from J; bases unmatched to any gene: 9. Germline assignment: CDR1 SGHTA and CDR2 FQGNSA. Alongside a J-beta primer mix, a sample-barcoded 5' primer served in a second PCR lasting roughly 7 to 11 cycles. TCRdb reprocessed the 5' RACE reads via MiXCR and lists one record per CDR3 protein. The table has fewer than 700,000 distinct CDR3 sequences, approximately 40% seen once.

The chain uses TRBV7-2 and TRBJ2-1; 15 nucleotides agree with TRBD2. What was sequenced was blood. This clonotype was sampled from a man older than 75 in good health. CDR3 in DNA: TGTGCCAGCAGTTTCTCGGGACTAGCGGGGGGTGGCTCCTACAATGAGCAGTTCTTC. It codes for CASSFSGLAGGGSYNEQFF. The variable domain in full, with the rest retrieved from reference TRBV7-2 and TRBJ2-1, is GAGVSQSPSNKVTEKGKDVELRCDPISGHTALYWYRQSLGQGLEFLIYFQGNSAPDKSGLPSDRFSAERTGGSVSTLTIQRTQQEDSAVYLCASSFSGLAGGGSYNEQFFGPGTRLTVL.